These 15 T cell receptor beta chains share one sample of origin, sequenced in a study of blood T cells in healthy people across ages. Primed by a sample-barcoded 5' primer and a J-beta primer mix, a second PCR proceeded for roughly 7 to 11 cycles. TCRdb independently ran MiXCR on the 5' RACE reads; one entry per CDR3 protein. The repertoire consists of 800,000 to 950,000 distinct CDR3 sequences, with 40% to 60% occurring once and the leading ten covering roughly 13%. Input material: blood. The receptors stem from a man younger than 40 in good health.

J is TRBJ1-4 and V is TRBV7-8, with D possibly being TRBD1 (5 bases). V gave up 1 base and J gave up 14 bases, with 17 bases separating them. The CDR3 spans 14 residues. Looked up from germline, CDR1 is SGHVS and CDR2 is FQNEAQ. The CDR3 DNA sequence: TGTGCCAGCAGCTTAGGACCAGGGCTAAATTCGCTGTTTTTT. As protein: CASSLGPGLNSLFF.

V is TRBV10-3 and J is TRBJ2-7; 8 bases map to TRBD2. The CDR3 consists of 15 residues. Germline CDR1 is ENHRY and CDR2 is SYGVKD. Trimming removed 2 bases from V and 0 bases from J; junction bases left unmatched: 3. CDR3 in amino acids: CAISEDAGGSYEQYF. The CDR3 nucleotides are TGTGCCATCAGTGAGGACGCGGGGGGCTCCTACGAGCAGTACTTC.

The J gene is TRBJ2-3, the V gene TRBV27, with TRBD1 matching over 9 bases. The CDR3 totals 17 residues. V trimming: 6 bases; J trimming: 4 bases; junction bases outside the gene matches: 14. Germline CDR1 is MNHEY and CDR2 is SMNVEV (reference sequence). The CDR3: CASSREPNRGLADTQYF. DNA for the CDR3: TGTGCCAGCAGCCGAGAACCTAACAGGGGGCTAGCAGATACGCAGTATTTT.

This clonotype came up a few times. The gene calls are TRBV4-3 and TRBJ1-2; 12 nucleotides line up with TRBD1. This CDR3 is 16 amino acids long. V lost 3 bases and J lost 5; bases outside the gene matches: 7. Per germline, CDR1 LGHNA and CDR2 YSLEER. The CDR3 region has the DNA TGCGCCAGCAGCCAGGGACAGGGGGCTCTAGGGTATGGCTACACCTTC. Residues: CASSQGQGALGYGYTF.

The chain joins TRBV11-2 to TRBJ2-1, with 13 bases lining up with TRBD2. The V gene's germline CDR1 is SGHAT and CDR2 FQNNGV. The junction had 4 bases not matched to a gene; V was cut back by 0 bases and J by 8 bases. The CDR3 spans 16 residues. The CDR3 DNA reads as TGTGCCAGCAGCTTAGATGGGACTAGCGGGGTATATGAGCAGTTCTTC. Protein sequence: CASSLDGTSGVYEQFF.

The chain links TRBV3-1 to TRBJ2-7; D uncertain. The germline gives CDR1 LGHDT, CDR2 YNNKEL (reference sequence). This CDR3 is built from 13 residues. V was trimmed by 0 bases and J by 6 bases, leaving 9 bases between them. Here the CDR3 DNA reads TGTGCCAGCAGCCAAGATGATTGGGCCGAGCAGTACTTC. This codes for CASSQDDWAEQYF.

This sequence joins TRBV7-2 and TRBJ1-4; 9 bases match TRBD1. The CDR3 contains 15 residues. V shed 5 bases and J 6 bases; nucleotides not matched to a gene: 7. Germline values: CDR1 SGHTA, CDR2 FQGNSA. The CDR3: CASSQDRGRDEKLFF. In DNA, the CDR3 is TGTGCCAGCAGCCAGGACAGGGGTCGGGATGAAAAACTGTTTTTT.

The CDR3 region has the DNA TGCAGCGTTGAGCTAGTTATCGATGAGCAGTACTTC. Residues: CSVELVIDEQYF. This rearrangement joins TRBV29-1 to TRBJ2-5; no clear D gene. The length of the CDR3 is 12 residues. The V and J ends lost 3 bases and 11 bases respectively, with 16 bases between them. Germline assignment: CDR1 SQVTM and CDR2 ANQGSEA.

About this clonotype itself: It may be a read error: a sequence one base away is much more abundant. The V and J genes are TRBV7-8 and TRBJ2-3, with D uncertain. Germline values: CDR1 SGHVS, CDR2 FQNEAQ. The CDR3 spans 16 residues. The V gene lost 4 bases and the J gene lost 6 bases, with 20 bases spanning the gap. For the CDR3, the DNA is TGTGCCAGCAGCTACGATACGGATCCGAACGCGGATACGCAGTATTTT. Translated: CASSYDTDPNADTQYF.

The chain recombines TRBV7-2 with TRBJ2-7; possible D gene TRBD2, 5 bases. The V and J ends lost 5 bases and 0 bases respectively, with 17 bases between them. The CDR3 extends over 16 amino acids. Germline V gene lookup returns CDR1 SGHTA and CDR2 FQGNSA. For the CDR3, the DNA is TGTGCCAGCAGCCTAGGGAAGGACTTGCACTCCTACGAGCAGTACTTC. It encodes CASSLGKDLHSYEQYF.

J is TRBJ2-2 and V is TRBV12-3 or TRBV12-4, with D tentatively TRBD2 (6 bases). The CDR3 consists of 16 residues. The V gene lost 1 base and the J gene lost 4 bases, with 13 bases spanning the gap. In DNA form, the CDR3 reads TGTGCCAGCAGTTTAGGTCCCGGCGGGACCACCGGGGAGCTGTTTTTT. Its translation is CASSLGPGGTTGELFF.

This clonotype was seen more than once but under ten times. The rearrangement links TRBV12-3 or TRBV12-4 to TRBJ1-1; perhaps TRBD1 as D (5 bases). This CDR3 is 16 amino acids long. With 5 bases removed from V and 0 bases from J, the gap between germline ends came to 16 bases. DNA of the CDR3: TGTGCCAGCAGTCCCCCGGCGGGACGGCTGAACACTGAAGCTTTCTTT. The encoded protein is CASSPPAGRLNTEAFF.

The chain has TRBV30 and TRBJ1-2, with no clear D. V lost 3 bases and J 7 bases, leaving 9 bases between the germline ends. Germline values: CDR1 GTSNPN, CDR2 SVGIG (reference sequence). The CDR3 is made up of 11 amino acids. CDR3 bases: TGTGCCTGGAGCGGTTTTGGTGGCTACACCTTC. Its protein product is CAWSGFGGYTF.

This clonotype was counted many times. The chain joins TRBV5-1 to TRBJ2-1; 8 positions agree with TRBD2. Trimming at V came to 1 base and at J to 6 bases, leaving 6 bases not matched to a gene. The CDR3 has 15 amino acids. CDR1 and CDR2 from the germline V gene are SGHRS and YFSETQ. The CDR3 DNA reads TGCGCCAGCAGCTTGTCGGGGGGGGCCGGCAATGAGCAGTTCTTC. Translating it yields CASSLSGGAGNEQFF. Full variable domain (outside the CDR3, taken from reference TRBV5-1 and TRBJ2-1): KAGVTQTPRYLIKTRGQQVTLSCSPISGHRSVSWYQQTPGQGLQFLFEYFSETQRNKGNFPGRFSGRQFSNSRSEMNVSTLELGDSALYLCASSLSGGAGNEQFFGPGTRLTVL.

The rearrangement uses TRBV6-1 and TRBJ2-7, with D possibly being TRBD2 (6 bases). The germline gives CDR1 MNHNS, CDR2 SASEGT. The CDR3 is 11 residues long. The V end lost 4 bases, the J end lost 8 bases, and 9 bases lay between the germline ends. CDR3 amino acids: CASSAGTQQYF. The CDR3 coding sequence is TGTGCCAGCAGTGCCGGGACTCAGCAGTACTTC.